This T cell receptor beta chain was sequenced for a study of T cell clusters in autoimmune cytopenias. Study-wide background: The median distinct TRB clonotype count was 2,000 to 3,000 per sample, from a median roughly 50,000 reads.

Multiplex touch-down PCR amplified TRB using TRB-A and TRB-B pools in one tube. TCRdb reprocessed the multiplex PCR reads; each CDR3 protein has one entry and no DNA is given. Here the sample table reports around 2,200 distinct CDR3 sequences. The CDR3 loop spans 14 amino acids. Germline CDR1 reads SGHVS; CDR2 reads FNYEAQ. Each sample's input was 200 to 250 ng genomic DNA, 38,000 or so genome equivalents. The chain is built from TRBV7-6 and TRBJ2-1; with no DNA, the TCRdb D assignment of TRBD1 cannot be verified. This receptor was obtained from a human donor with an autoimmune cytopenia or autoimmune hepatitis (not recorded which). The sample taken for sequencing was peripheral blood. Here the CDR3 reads CASSLDVTVNEQFF.